This T cell receptor beta chain was identified in a study of shared clonotypes between healthy human individuals (dated by TCRdb to the early 2020s). Looking at the study overall: A few men and two women, aged 18 to 49 years, made up the cohort. For each donor, three plates each were used for CD4 naive and CD4 memory, two plates were used for CD8 naive, and one plate was used for CD8 memory. To estimate repertoire size and how much clonotypes are shared between individuals, the study performed deep sequencing of blood TCR repertoires from roughly five healthy adults. To increase sequencing depth and limit assay-specific biases, different laboratories used diverse techniques to prepare libraries and sequence TCR repertoires. Each donor's leukapheresis produced roughly between about 0.9 and 9.5 billion PBMCs.

Using the deep immunoSEQ assay, TCR CDR3 regions were amplified from genomic DNA by multiplex PCR. Extracted genomic DNA from each cell subset was spread evenly across all wells of several immunoSEQ 96-well plates, with each plate serving as a replicate. For sorted subsets, roughly 190 ng of genomic DNA, equivalent to roughly 30,000 T cell genomes, went into each replicate PCR. The purified libraries were quantified using a Qubit 3.0 fluorometer, sized with a Bioanalyzer 2100, and then quantified again using the KAPA Library Quantification kit. Each immunoSEQ 96-well plate was sequenced on its own single-read 150-cycle Illumina NextSeq 550 flow cell. On the authors' methods: Because only junctional sequences without quality scores were contained in the immunoSEQ output, filtering matching that applied to full-length reads could not be performed. To assign V/J genes and CDR3, sequences were annotated using PyIR, a Python wrapper for IgBLAST v1.9, with IMGT germline references. Reads were filtered out if the reads had weak V/J assignments (E-value above 1e-6), no CDR3, stop codons, out-of-frame junctions, or ambiguous translated residues. A V3J clonotype was defined by an identical inferred V gene, J gene, and CDR3 amino acid sequence. Percentage overlap between repertoires was calculated by dividing the number of shared unique clonotypes by the size of the smaller repertoire. Repertoire richness was assessed with RTK rarefaction, the Chao1 estimator, and Recon v2.1 estimates of unobserved clonotypes. Generation probabilities were computed with OLGA for all TCRbeta clonotypes obtained by the gDNA method from four donors. TCRdb holds this immuneACCESS table with in-frame rearrangements only. Some clones are missing; in checked studies, unresolved V genes explain under half, and the rest has no known cause. The D gene and trimming were derived from the DNA, and the V and J assignments and clone size from that table. Across this sample there are about 1.1 million clones, with around three quarters seen only once. Approximately 0.56% of the sample is held by the ten biggest clonotypes.

As to this clone: What this receptor recognizes is not known. Nothing much larger sits one base from this clone, and base qualities are not available. Other DNA sequences in the same sample also yield this CDR3.

The donors were healthy, HIV-negative adults with no recently reported acute infections or vaccinations. All donors were Caucasian adults living in Nashville, Tennessee, USA. CD4+ T cells were enriched by magnetic negative selection, after which naive cells were positively selected on CD45RA and the negative fraction was taken as the memory subset. Blood was collected by leukapheresis, and PBMCs were isolated by Ficoll-Histopaque density gradient centrifugation and then cryopreserved in liquid nitrogen vapor phase. Purity and quantity of every magnetically sorted T cell population were checked by analytical flow cytometry. From each sorted fraction, genomic DNA was isolated and quantified by UV absorbance on a Nanodrop 2000c. Broad study findings and their caveats: Sampling was limited to blood, and TCR repertoires in tissue likely differ from TCR repertoires in blood. Even with the large sequencing depth, rarefaction of the sorted-subset datasets indicated that sequencing was incomplete. Because the study included a small number of donors, the genetic and exposure-history diversity represented was limited. Larger estimated clonotype richness was generally found for naive subsets than for memory subsets. Sharing across several donors was observed for around 5% of naive CD4, under 4% of naive CD8, 2.3% of memory CD4, and less than 0.45% of memory CD8 clonotypes. Based on pairwise subsampling, the degree of clonotype sharing among donors was expected to be affected by sequencing depth. Clonotypes shared by all four sorted-subset donors showed higher generation probabilities than non-shared clonotypes.

Trimming at the junction amounts to 3 bases on V and 3 bases on J, and the germline ends lie 6 bases apart. The CDR3 runs 12 amino acids, cysteine and phenylalanine included. Kept here is only the CDR3 DNA, which spans 36 bases and is read in frame from base 1. According to the germline V gene, CDR1 reads KGHSH and CDR2 reads LQKENI. Material for sequencing was memory CD4+ T cells from PBMCs. The sample's cell subset or site, from its label and the paper: CD45RA-negative fraction. The clonotype comes from a man between 18 and 35 years old in good health. Some clones in this sample may be carry-over from other donors' samples. The rearranged chain carries TRBV18 and TRBJ2-7, with the D gene not clear enough to name. The sequenced DNA: TGTGCCAGCTCACCCGAAGGCTACGAGCAGTACTTC. Its protein is CASSPEGYEQYF.